This T cell receptor beta chain was documented in a study of technical replicates of blood from several donors. V shed 6 bases and J 1 base; nucleotides not matched to a gene: 2. Germline values: CDR1 LNHDA, CDR2 SQIVND (reference sequence). The CDR3 is 14 residues long. The method was immunoSEQ multiplex PCR; TCRdb's version includes in-frame clones alone and lacks a portion of them. The table shows around 75,000 clones, with 90% to 95% occurring only once. The source of this sequence is a human donor in good health. The rearrangement links TRBV19 to TRBJ2-2; 7 positions match TRBD2. Material: T cells isolated from PBMCs. CDR3 nucleotide sequence: TGTGCCAGTAGACCTAGCGGGAACACCGGGGAGCTGTTTTTT. Its protein product is CASRPSGNTGELFF.